Listed here are 27 T cell receptor beta chains from one sample, sequenced in a study of chemoradiotherapy in HPV16-positive cancers. The protocol was immunoSEQ multiplex PCR, while the TCRdb copy is restricted to in-frame clones and leaves out a portion. The table shows about 15,000 clones, with under 85% occurring only once. This material was acquired from a patient who underwent chemoradiotherapy. The source is a human donor with HPV-associated anogenital cancer.

The rearrangement links TRBV12-5 to TRBJ2-3; perhaps TRBD2 as D (6 bases). CDR3 length equals 16 residues. V was pared by 3 bases and J by 4 bases, with 17 bases between. Germline loops: CDR1 LGHNT, CDR2 FRNRAP. The CDR3 DNA sequence: TGTGCTAGTGGTTTAGGGCAGGGAGGTGTCGCAGATACGCAGTATTTT. Its translation: CASGLGQGGVADTQYF.

The genes are TRBV7-9 and TRBJ2-3; D unclear. The CDR3 extends over 11 amino acids. V dropped 5 bases and J dropped 4 bases, with 4 bases sitting between them. Germline-derived CDR1 and CDR2 are SEHNR and FQNEAQ (reference sequence). For the CDR3, the DNA is TGTGCCAGCAGCCGAGCAGATACGCAGTATTTT. It is translated as CASSRADTQYF.

A remark on this clone: Within the sample, other DNA sequences also encode this same CDR3. V is TRBV19 and J is TRBJ2-7, with D unclear. Trimming removed 3 bases at V and 6 bases at J, with 18 bases between. The germline CDR1 and CDR2 sequences are LNHDA and SQIVND (reference sequence). This CDR3 has 15 residues. The CDR3 loop is CASSISGPRNGEQYF. The CDR3 nucleotides read TGTGCCAGTAGTATCTCAGGACCTAGGAACGGCGAGCAGTACTTC.

The J gene is TRBJ1-2, the V gene TRBV2; D not resolved. V dropped 3 bases and J dropped 4 bases, with 12 bases sitting between them. Germline V gives CDR1 SNHLY, CDR2 FYNNEI. There are 14 residues in the CDR3. CDR3 nucleotides: TGTGCCAGCAGTGAGGGGTTGACGTTCTATGGCTACACCTTC. Translated, it gives CASSEGLTFYGYTF.

This chain uses TRBV7-8 with TRBJ1-2; 11 bases match TRBD1. The germline V gene encodes CDR1 SGHVS and CDR2 FQNEAQ. CDR3 length: 15 amino acids. Unmatched junction bases numbered 6, after V lost 6 bases and J lost 3 bases. The CDR3 bases are TGTGCCAGCAGTTCTAAGGGACAGGGGGACTATGGCTACACCTTC. Translating gives CASSSKGQGDYGYTF.

The V call is TRBV5-1, the J call TRBJ1-1; 9 bases agree with TRBD1. The junction had 17 bases not matched to a gene; V was cut back by 4 bases and J by 4 bases. This CDR3 spans 18 amino acids. Germline V lookup: CDR1 SGHRS, CDR2 YFSETQ. Here the CDR3 DNA reads TGCGCCAGCAGCACGGTAGGGGGACAGGGTTTTGGTTCCACTGAAGCTTTCTTT. It encodes CASSTVGGQGFGSTEAFF.

This clone appeared a few times. The chain links TRBV7-8 to TRBJ1-2; D uncertain. With 1 base removed from V and 7 bases from J, the gap between germline ends came to 10 bases. CDR1 and CDR2 from the germline V gene are SGHVS and FQNEAQ. This CDR3 spans 13 amino acids. The CDR3 here is CASSLETWIGYTF. CDR3 nucleotide sequence: TGTGCCAGCAGCTTAGAGACCTGGATTGGCTACACCTTC.

The chain combines TRBV25-1 with TRBJ2-1; D is unresolved. In germline, CDR1 is MGHDK, CDR2 SYGVNS. CDR3 size: 13 residues. V was cut by 3 bases and J by 0 bases, with 3 bases left in between. As DNA, the CDR3 is TGTGCCAGCAGTGAGAGCTCCTACAATGAGCAGTTCTTC. This sequence encodes CASSESSYNEQFF.

The chain carries TRBV25-1 and TRBJ2-1; maybe TRBD2 (7 bases). Germline CDR1 reads MGHDK; CDR2 reads SYGVNS. The CDR3 extends over 16 amino acids. The germline V and J ends were trimmed by 4 bases and 5 bases, with 18 bases remaining between them. The CDR3 region is CASSGVVGGPHNEQFF. The CDR3 nucleotides read TGTGCCAGCAGTGGGGTCGTGGGGGGGCCCCACAATGAGCAGTTCTTC. Together with reference TRBV25-1 and TRBJ2-1, the CDR3 gives the full variable domain: EADIYQTPRYLVIGTGKKITLECSQTMGHDKMYWYQQDPGMELHLIHYSYGVNSTEKGDLSSESTVSRIRTEHFPLTLESARPSHTSQYLCASSGVVGGPHNEQFFGPGTRLTVL.

This clone was observed a few times. The gene calls are TRBV11-2 and TRBJ1-1; 7 bases are a match to TRBD1. The CDR3 spans 14 residues. V lost 6 bases, J lost 4 bases, and 8 bases stayed unmatched. Germline V gives CDR1 SGHAT, CDR2 FQNNGV. Written as DNA, the CDR3 is TGTGCCAGCAGGATGACAGGGAAGGTCACTGAAGCTTTCTTT. Translated, it gives CASRMTGKVTEAFF.

This chain uses TRBV7-9 with TRBJ2-1; tentative D call: TRBD2 (7 bases). This CDR3 spans 14 amino acids. The V gene lost 5 bases and the J gene lost 11 bases, with 19 bases spanning the gap. Germline CDR1 is SEHNR and CDR2 is FQNEAQ (reference sequence). The CDR3 DNA reads as TGTGCCAGCAGCCCCTGGGGGGGCGTCGGAAAGCAGTTCTTC. It encodes CASSPWGGVGKQFF.

The J gene is TRBJ2-3, the V gene TRBV7-6; D unclear. The CDR3 has 13 amino acids. The germline gives CDR1 SGHVS, CDR2 FNYEAQ. V shed 0 bases and J shed 6 bases, with 7 bases lying between them. The chain's CDR3 is CASSLAKGDTQYF. The CDR3, as DNA: TGTGCCAGCAGCTTAGCGAAAGGGGATACGCAGTATTTT.

The rearrangement links TRBV5-8 to TRBJ2-5; the D call may be TRBD1 or TRBD2 (5 bases each). The CDR3 spans 12 residues. CDR1 and CDR2 (germline): SGHTS, YDEGEE. The V and J ends lost 1 base and 6 bases respectively, with 7 bases between them. The CDR3 region is CASSLSGQTQYF. As DNA, the CDR3 is TGTGCCAGCAGCTTGTCGGGGCAGACCCAGTACTTC.

A single count supports this clone. This chain joins TRBV2 and TRBJ1-1; D uncertain. There are 12 residues in the CDR3. The V gene lost 7 bases and the J gene lost 1 base, with 7 bases spanning the gap. Germline V gene lookup returns CDR1 SNHLY and CDR2 FYNNEI. This CDR3 is CASIGRNTEAFF. The CDR3 DNA sequence: TGTGCCAGCATTGGGCGGAACACTGAAGCTTTCTTT.

The chain employs TRBV30 and TRBJ2-3, with 13 bases lining up with TRBD2. CDR3 length: 16 residues. Germline values: CDR1 GTSNPN, CDR2 SVGIG (reference sequence). Germline trimming cut 2 bases from V and 4 bases from J; bases unmatched to any gene: 6. Here the CDR3 reads CAWSPRLAGGADTQYF. CDR3 bases: TGTGCCTGGAGTCCTCGACTAGCGGGGGGAGCAGATACGCAGTATTTT.

J is TRBJ1-2 and V is TRBV5-8; no firm D call. The germline gives CDR1 SGHTS, CDR2 YDEGEE. The ends were cut back, 3 bases at V and 0 bases at J, with 18 bases in the middle. The CDR3 is 17 amino acids. The CDR3 sequence is CASSSSSVSVPNYGYTF. CDR3 nucleotide sequence: TGTGCCAGCAGCTCATCGTCGGTGTCAGTGCCTAACTATGGCTACACCTTC.

This rearrangement joins TRBV7-9 to TRBJ1-2; 8 bases agree with TRBD1. Germline values: CDR1 SEHNR, CDR2 FQNEAQ (reference sequence). CDR3 length: 13 residues. The V gene end was trimmed by 3 bases and the J gene end by 11 bases; junction bases not matched to a gene: 8. The CDR3 DNA sequence: TGTGCCAGCAGCTTCCTGGACAGGGAGGGATACACCTTC. Amino acids: CASSFLDREGYTF. The full variable domain, rest sourced from reference TRBV7-9 and TRBJ1-2, is DTGVSQNPRHKITKRGQNVTFRCDPISEHNRLYWYRQTLGQGPEFLTYFQNEAQLEKSRLLSDRFSAERPKGSFSTLEIQRTEQGDSAMYLCASSFLDREGYTFGSGTRLTVV.

The V call is TRBV6-6, the J call TRBJ2-5; TRBD1 matches 9 bases. The CDR3 is made up of 15 amino acids. Germline CDR1 MNHNY, CDR2 SVGAGI (reference sequence). V lost 0 bases and J lost 3; bases outside the gene matches: 2. In DNA form, the CDR3 reads TGTGCCAGCAGTTACTCGGGACAGGGAGAAGAGACCCAGTACTTC. It codes for CASSYSGQGEETQYF.

The chain couples TRBV6-1 to TRBJ2-7; 10 nucleotides line up with TRBD1. The J segment lost 2 bases and the V segment lost 2 bases, leaving 3 bases of the junction unmatched. The length of the CDR3 is 15 residues. From germline, CDR1 is MNHNS and CDR2 SASEGT. Here the CDR3 reads CASSEPGTGAYEQYF. CDR3 bases: TGTGCCAGCAGTGAACCCGGGACAGGGGCCTACGAGCAGTACTTC.

The genes are TRBV6-5 and TRBJ2-3; D is tentatively TRBD1 or TRBD2 (6 bases each). V shed 2 bases and J shed 9 bases, with 15 bases lying between them. The CDR3 is 14 residues long. Germline CDR1 and CDR2: MNHEY and SVGAGI. As DNA, the CDR3 is TGTGCCAGCAGTTACCCGTCGGACAGCGGGACGCAGTATTTT. Its protein is CASSYPSDSGTQYF.

The V and J genes are TRBV28 and TRBJ2-7, with D possibly matching TRBD1 (6 bases). Germline V gene sequence: CDR1 MDHEN, CDR2 SYDVKM. Trimming took 6 bases from V and 0 from J, leaving 15 bases between them. This CDR3 spans 15 amino acids. CDR3 DNA: TGTGCCAGCAGCCCGTGGGGGCGGAGCTCCTACGAGCAGTACTTC. It specifies CASSPWGRSSYEQYF.

The chain employs TRBV27 and TRBJ2-2; 9 bases align to TRBD1. Per the germline V gene, CDR1 is MNHEY and CDR2 is SMNVEV (reference sequence). V gave up 4 bases and J gave up 7 bases; unmatched junction bases: 4. This CDR3 region has 14 residues. The CDR3 reads CASSWTGAGGELFF. The CDR3 DNA follows: TGTGCCAGCAGTTGGACAGGGGCGGGCGGGGAGCTGTTTTTT.

This chain connects TRBV16 to TRBJ1-2; D remains unclear. The V gene's germline CDR1 is KGHSY and CDR2 FQNENV. V was cut by 2 bases and J by 8 bases, with 21 bases left in between. The CDR3 length is 16 residues. The CDR3 loop is CASSQTSSPLYRGYTF. The DNA of the CDR3 is TGTGCCAGCAGCCAAACGAGTAGTCCCCTCTATAGGGGCTACACCTTC.

The V gene is TRBV4-1, the J gene TRBJ2-1, with 7 bases matching TRBD1. The germline CDR1 and CDR2 sequences are MGHRA and YSYEKL. J gave up 5 bases and V 4 bases, and 11 bases lay outside the gene matches. The CDR3 is 16 amino acids. CDR3 DNA sequence: TGCGCCAGCAGCCGAGGGACCGGGACAGTAAACAATGAGCAGTTCTTC. Amino acid sequence: CASSRGTGTVNNEQFF.

The chain employs TRBV5-1 and TRBJ2-3; no clear D gene. The CDR3 has 14 residues. Per germline, CDR1 SGHRS and CDR2 YFSETQ. Trimming removed 0 bases at V and 5 bases at J, with 10 bases between. CDR3 loop: CASSLVQVVDTQYF. CDR3 DNA: TGCGCCAGCAGCTTGGTCCAGGTGGTAGATACGCAGTATTTT.

This clone was seen a handful of times. The V gene is TRBV19, the J gene TRBJ2-2; TRBD2 aligns across 7 bases. CDR3 length: 14 residues. Trimming cost V 7 bases and J 7 bases; bases outside gene matches: 9. Germline V gene lookup returns CDR1 LNHDA and CDR2 SQIVND (reference sequence). CDR3 amino acids: CASKRDVTDGELFF. CDR3 bases: TGTGCCAGTAAGCGGGATGTTACGGACGGGGAGCTGTTTTTT.

V and J are TRBV5-4 and TRBJ1-6; D unclear. The CDR3 has 14 residues. With 0 bases removed from V and 8 bases from J, the gap between germline ends came to 9 bases. Germline V gene lookup returns CDR1 SGHNT and CDR2 YYREEE (reference sequence). Here the CDR3 reads CASSLEQRDSPLHF. In nucleotides, the CDR3 is TGTGCCAGCAGCTTGGAACAGAGGGATTCACCCCTCCACTTT.